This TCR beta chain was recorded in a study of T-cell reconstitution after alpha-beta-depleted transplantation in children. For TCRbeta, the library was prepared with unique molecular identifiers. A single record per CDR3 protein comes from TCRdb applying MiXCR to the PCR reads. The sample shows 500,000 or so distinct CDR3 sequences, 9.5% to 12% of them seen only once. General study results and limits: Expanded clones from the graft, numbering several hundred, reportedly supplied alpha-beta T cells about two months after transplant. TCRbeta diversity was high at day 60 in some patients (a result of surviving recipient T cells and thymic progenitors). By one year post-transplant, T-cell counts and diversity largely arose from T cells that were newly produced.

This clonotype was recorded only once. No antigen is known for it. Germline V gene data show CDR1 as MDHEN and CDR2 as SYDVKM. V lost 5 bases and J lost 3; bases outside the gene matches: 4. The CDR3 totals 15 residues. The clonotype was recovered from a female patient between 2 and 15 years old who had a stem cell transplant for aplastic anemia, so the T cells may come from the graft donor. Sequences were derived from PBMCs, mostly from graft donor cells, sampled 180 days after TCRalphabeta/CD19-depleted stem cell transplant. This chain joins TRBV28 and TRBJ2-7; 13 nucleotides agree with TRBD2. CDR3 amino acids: CASSLGLAGNYEQYF. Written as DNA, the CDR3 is TGTGCCAGCAGTCTGGGACTAGCGGGGAACTACGAGCAGTACTTC.